This T cell receptor beta chain stems from a study of breast tumors, draining lymph nodes, adjacent tissues. Trimming cost V 0 bases and J 0 bases, with 8 bases left between them. CDR1 is MGHRA and CDR2 is YSYEKL in the germline V gene. CDR3 length: 15 amino acids. Samples came from axillary lymph nodes draining the breast cancer. In this sample, this clonotype turned up many times. Its cognate antigen is unknown. Findings and limits, study-wide: Tumor and nontumor repertoires were significantly more similar in luminal-like than in basal-like breast cancer. Most tumor T cells seemingly derive from lymph node, then expand in tumor. That most tumor T cells come from lymph nodes remained unproven. Compared with lymph nodes, tumors were less diverse; compared with nontumor tissue, more.

TCRdb reprocessed the multiplex PCR reads via MiXCR and lists one record per CDR3 protein. The sample has 200,000 or so distinct CDR3 sequences; around a third are singletons. The V and J genes are TRBV4-1 and TRBJ1-2; D uncertain. This TCR was recovered from a female donor with breast cancer. Some clones in this sample may be carry-over from other donors' samples. Material for sequencing was axillary lymph node tissue. This CDR3 reads CASSQDLYTNYGYTF. In DNA form, the CDR3 reads TGCGCCAGCAGCCAAGACCTATACACTAACTATGGCTACACCTTC.